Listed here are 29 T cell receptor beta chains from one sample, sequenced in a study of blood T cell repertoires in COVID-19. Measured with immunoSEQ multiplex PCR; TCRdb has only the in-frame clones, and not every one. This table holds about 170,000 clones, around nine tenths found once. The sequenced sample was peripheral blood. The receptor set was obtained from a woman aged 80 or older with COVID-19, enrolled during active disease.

The CDR3 sequence is CASTQLPRNTEAFF. The CDR3 DNA reads as TGTGCCAGCACCCAACTCCCGAGGAACACTGAAGCTTTCTTT. The chain links TRBV28 to TRBJ1-1, with D unclear. This CDR3 region has 14 residues. Germline V gene lookup returns CDR1 MDHEN and CDR2 SYDVKM. The V end was cut by 7 bases, the J end by 1 base, with 13 bases between. The complete variable domain, with remaining parts taken from reference TRBV28 and TRBJ1-1, reads DVKVTQSSRYLVKRTGEKVFLECVQDMDHENMFWYRQDPGLGLRLIYFSYDVKMKEKGDIPEGYSVSREKKERFSLILESASTNQTSMYLCASTQLPRNTEAFFGQGTRLTVV.

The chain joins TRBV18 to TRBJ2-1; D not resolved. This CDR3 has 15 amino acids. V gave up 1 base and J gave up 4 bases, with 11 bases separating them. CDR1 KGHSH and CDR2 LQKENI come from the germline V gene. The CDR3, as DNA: TGTGCCAGCTCACCACTTGGGCAGATTTACAATGAGCAGTTCTTC. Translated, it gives CASSPLGQIYNEQFF.

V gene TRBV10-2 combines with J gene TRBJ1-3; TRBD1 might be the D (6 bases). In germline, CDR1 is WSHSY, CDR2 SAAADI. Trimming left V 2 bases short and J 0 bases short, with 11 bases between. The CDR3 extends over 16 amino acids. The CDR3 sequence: CASSEGGRASGNTIYF. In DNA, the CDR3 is TGCGCCAGCAGTGAGGGGGGCCGAGCCTCTGGAAACACCATATATTTT.

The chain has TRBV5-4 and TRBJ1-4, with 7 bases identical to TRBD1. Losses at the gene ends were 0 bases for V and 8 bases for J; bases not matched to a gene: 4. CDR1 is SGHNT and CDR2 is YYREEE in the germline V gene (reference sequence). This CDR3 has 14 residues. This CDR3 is CASSLGQGREKLFF. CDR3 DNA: TGTGCCAGCAGCTTGGGACAGGGTCGGGAAAAACTGTTTTTT.

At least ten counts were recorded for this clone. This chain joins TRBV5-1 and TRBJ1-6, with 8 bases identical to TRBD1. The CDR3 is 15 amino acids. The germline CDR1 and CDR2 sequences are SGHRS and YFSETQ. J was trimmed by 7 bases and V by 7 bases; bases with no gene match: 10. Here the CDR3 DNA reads TGCGCCAGCCACACAGGGGGGGAAAGGAATTCACCCCTCCACTTT. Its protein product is CASHTGGERNSPLHF.

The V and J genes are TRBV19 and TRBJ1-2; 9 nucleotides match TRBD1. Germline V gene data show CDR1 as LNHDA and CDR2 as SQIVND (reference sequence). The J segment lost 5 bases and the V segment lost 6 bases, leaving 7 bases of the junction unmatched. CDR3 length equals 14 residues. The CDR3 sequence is CASSRDRDDYGYTF. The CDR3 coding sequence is TGTGCCAGTAGCCGGGACAGGGACGATTATGGCTACACCTTC. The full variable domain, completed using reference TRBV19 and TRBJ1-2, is DGGITQSPKYLFRKEGQNVTLSCEQNLNHDAMYWYRQDPGQGLRLIYYSQIVNDFQKGDIAEGYSVSREKKESFPLTVTSAQKNPTAFYLCASSRDRDDYGYTFGSGTRLTVV.

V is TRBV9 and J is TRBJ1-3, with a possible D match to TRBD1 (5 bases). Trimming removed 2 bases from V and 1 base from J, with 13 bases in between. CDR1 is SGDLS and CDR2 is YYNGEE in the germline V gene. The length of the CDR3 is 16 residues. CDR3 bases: TGTGCCAGCAGCGTGACTGGGGCCTGGTCTGGAAACACCATATATTTT. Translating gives CASSVTGAWSGNTIYF.

The CDR3 is CASTPPLGKLFF. Written as DNA, the CDR3 is TGTGCCAGCACCCCTCCTCTCGGAAAACTGTTTTTT. The chain uses TRBV28 and TRBJ1-4; D call uncertain. V lost 7 bases, J lost 10 bases, and 13 bases lay in between. CDR1 is MDHEN and CDR2 is SYDVKM in the germline V gene. This CDR3 region has 12 residues.

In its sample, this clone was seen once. CDR3: CASSLEGPGGYTF. The DNA of the CDR3 is TGTGCCAGCAGTTTGGAGGGGCCGGGTGGCTACACCTTC. The V gene is TRBV12-3 or TRBV12-4, the J gene TRBJ1-2; D possibly corresponds to TRBD1 (5 bases). Deletions cut 3 bases from V and 7 bases from J, with 12 bases between. CDR3 length: 13 amino acids.

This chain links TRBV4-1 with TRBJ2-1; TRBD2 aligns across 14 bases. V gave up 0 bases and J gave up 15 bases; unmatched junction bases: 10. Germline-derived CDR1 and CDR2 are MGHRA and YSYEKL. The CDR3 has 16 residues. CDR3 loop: CASSQDPGLAGGGVFF. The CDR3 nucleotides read TGCGCCAGCAGCCAAGACCCCGGACTAGCGGGAGGTGGTGTGTTCTTC.

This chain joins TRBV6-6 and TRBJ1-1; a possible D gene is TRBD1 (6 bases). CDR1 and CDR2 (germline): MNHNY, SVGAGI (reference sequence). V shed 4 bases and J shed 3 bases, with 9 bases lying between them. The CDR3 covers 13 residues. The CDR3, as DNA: TGTGCCAGCAGTTCTGGGGGCCACACTGAAGCTTTCTTT. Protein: CASSSGGHTEAFF.

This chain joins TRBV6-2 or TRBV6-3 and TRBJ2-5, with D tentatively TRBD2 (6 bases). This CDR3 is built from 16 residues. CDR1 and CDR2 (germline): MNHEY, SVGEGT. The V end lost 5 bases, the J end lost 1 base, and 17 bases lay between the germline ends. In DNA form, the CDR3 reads TGTGCCAGCAGTCGCGGCCTTCTAGCGACCCAAGAGACCCAGTACTTC. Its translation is CASSRGLLATQETQYF.

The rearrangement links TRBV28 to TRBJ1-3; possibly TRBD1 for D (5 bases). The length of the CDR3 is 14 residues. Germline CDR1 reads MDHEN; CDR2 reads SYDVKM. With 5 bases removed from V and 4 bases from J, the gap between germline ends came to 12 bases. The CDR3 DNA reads TGTGCCAGCAGTCTGGCGGGGGTAGGAAACACCATATATTTT. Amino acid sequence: CASSLAGVGNTIYF.

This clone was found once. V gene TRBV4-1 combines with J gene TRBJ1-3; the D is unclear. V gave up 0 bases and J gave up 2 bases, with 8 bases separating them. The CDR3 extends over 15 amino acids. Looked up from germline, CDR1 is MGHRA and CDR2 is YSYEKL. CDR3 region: CASSQDERTGNTIYF. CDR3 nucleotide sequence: TGCGCCAGCAGCCAAGATGAGCGGACTGGAAACACCATATATTTT.

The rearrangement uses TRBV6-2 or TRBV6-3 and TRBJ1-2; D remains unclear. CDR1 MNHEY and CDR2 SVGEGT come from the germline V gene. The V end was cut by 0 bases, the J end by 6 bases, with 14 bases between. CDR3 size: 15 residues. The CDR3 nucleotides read TGTGCCAGCAGTTACTCGCCAGTCAACCTGGATGGCTACACCTTC. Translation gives CASSYSPVNLDGYTF.

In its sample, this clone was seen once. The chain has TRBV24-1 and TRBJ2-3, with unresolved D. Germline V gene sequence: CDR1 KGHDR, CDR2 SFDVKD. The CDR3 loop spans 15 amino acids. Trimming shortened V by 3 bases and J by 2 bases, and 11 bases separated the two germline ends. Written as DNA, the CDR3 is TGTGCCACCAGTGATCCCACGGCGGCCACAGATACGCAGTATTTT. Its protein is CATSDPTAATDTQYF.

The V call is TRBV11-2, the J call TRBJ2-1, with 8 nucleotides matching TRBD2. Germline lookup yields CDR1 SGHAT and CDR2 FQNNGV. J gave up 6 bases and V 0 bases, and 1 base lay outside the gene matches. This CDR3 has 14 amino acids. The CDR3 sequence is CASSLDLAGNEQFF. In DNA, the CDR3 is TGTGCCAGCAGCTTAGACCTAGCGGGCAATGAGCAGTTCTTC.

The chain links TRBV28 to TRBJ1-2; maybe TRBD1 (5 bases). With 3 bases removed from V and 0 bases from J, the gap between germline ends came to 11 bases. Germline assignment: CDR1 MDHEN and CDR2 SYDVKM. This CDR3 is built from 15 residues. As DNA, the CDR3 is TGTGCCAGCAGTTTTTTGGGGACTTCTAACTATGGCTACACCTTC. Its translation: CASSFLGTSNYGYTF.

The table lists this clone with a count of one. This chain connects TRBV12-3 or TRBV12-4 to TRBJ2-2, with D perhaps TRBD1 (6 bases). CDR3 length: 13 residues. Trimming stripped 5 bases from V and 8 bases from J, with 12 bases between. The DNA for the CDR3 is TGTGCCAGCAGTCCCGGGACATCTGGGGAGCTGTTTTTT. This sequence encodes CASSPGTSGELFF.

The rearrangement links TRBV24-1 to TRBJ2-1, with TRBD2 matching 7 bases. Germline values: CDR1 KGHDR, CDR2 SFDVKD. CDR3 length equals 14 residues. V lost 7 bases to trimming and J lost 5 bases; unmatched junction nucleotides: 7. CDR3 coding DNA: TGTGCCACCAGCAGGACTAGATCTCACAATGAGCAGTTCTTC. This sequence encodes CATSRTRSHNEQFF.

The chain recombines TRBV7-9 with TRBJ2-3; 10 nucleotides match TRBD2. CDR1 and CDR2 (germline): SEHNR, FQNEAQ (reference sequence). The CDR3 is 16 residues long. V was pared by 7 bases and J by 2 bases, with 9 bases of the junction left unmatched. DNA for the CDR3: TGTGCCAGCACCGTTCTAGCGGGAGTGAACACAGATACGCAGTATTTT. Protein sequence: CASTVLAGVNTDTQYF.

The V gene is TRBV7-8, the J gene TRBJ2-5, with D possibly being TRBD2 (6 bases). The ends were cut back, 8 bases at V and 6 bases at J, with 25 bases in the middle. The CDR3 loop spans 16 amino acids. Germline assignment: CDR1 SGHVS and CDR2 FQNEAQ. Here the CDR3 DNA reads TGTGCCAGCCTCCTTGGGAGGCTGCTCATACGGCAGACCCAGTACTTC. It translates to CASLLGRLLIRQTQYF.

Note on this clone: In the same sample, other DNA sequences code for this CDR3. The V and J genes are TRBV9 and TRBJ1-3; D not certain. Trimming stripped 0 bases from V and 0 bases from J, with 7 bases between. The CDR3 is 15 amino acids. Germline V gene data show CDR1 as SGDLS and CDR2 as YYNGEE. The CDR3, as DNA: TGTGCCAGCAGCGTAGGCGGAGGCTCTGGAAACACCATATATTTT. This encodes CASSVGGGSGNTIYF.

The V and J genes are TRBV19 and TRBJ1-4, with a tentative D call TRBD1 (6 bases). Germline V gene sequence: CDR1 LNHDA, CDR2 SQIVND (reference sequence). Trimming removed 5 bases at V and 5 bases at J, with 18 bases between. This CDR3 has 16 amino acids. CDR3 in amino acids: CASSPRTAPENEKLFF. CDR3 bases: TGTGCCAGTAGTCCCCGGACAGCGCCGGAAAATGAAAAACTGTTTTTT.

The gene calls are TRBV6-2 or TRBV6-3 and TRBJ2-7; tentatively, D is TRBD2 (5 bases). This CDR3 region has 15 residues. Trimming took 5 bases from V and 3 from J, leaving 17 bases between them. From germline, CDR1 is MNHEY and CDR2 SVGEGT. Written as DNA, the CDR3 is TGTGCCAGCAGTAAGCGTTCAGGAGGTGGCTACGAGCAGTACTTC. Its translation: CASSKRSGGGYEQYF.

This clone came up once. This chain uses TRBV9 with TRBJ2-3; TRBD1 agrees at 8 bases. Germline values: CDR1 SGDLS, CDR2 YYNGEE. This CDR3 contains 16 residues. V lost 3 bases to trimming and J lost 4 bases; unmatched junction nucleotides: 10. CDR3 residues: CASSGPVQGASDTQYF. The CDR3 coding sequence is TGTGCCAGCAGCGGTCCCGTGCAGGGGGCCTCAGATACGCAGTATTTT.

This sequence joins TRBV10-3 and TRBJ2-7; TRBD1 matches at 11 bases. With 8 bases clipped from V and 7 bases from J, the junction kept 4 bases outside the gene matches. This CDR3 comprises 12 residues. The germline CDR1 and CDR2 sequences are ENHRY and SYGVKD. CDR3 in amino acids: CAIGQGAGEQYF. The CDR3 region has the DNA TGTGCCATCGGACAGGGGGCAGGGGAGCAGTACTTC.

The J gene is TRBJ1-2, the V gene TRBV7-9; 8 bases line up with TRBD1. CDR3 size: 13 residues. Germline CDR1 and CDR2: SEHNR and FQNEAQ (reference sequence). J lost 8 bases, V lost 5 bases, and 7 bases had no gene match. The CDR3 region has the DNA TGTGCCAGCAGCAAGGGACAGGCTGGAGGCTACACCTTC. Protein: CASSKGQAGGYTF. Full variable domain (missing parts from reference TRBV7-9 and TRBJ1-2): DTGVSQNPRHKITKRGQNVTFRCDPISEHNRLYWYRQTLGQGPEFLTYFQNEAQLEKSRLLSDRFSAERPKGSFSTLEIQRTEQGDSAMYLCASSKGQAGGYTFGSGTRLTVV.

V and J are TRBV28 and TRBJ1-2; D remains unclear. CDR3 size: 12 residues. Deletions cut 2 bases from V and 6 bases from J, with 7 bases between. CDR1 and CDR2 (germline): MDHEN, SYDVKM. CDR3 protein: CASSLIRDGYTF. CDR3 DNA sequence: TGTGCCAGCAGTTTAATACGAGATGGCTACACCTTC.